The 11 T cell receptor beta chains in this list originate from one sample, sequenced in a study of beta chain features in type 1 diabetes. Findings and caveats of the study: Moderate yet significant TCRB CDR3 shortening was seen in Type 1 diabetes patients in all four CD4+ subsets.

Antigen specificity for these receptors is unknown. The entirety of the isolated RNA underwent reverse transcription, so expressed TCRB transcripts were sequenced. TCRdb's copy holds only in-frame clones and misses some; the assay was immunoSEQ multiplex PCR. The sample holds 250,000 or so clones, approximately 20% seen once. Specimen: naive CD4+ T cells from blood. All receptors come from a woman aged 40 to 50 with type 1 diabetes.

DNA of the CDR3: TGTGCCACCAGCAGAGCCGGGACTAGCGGGGGAGGGTTTGGGCAGTTCTTC. This sequence encodes CATSRAGTSGGGFGQFF. This chain links TRBV15 with TRBJ2-1; 14 bases line up with TRBD2. The CDR3 has 17 residues. The germline CDR1 and CDR2 sequences are LNHNV and YYDKDF (reference sequence). The V segment lost 1 base and the J segment 12 bases; nucleotides outside the gene matches: 11.

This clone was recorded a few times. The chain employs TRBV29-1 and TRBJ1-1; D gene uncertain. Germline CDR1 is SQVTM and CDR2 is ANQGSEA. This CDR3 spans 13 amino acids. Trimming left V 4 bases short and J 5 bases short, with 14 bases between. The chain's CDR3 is CSVVRQDLTEAFF. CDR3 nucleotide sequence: TGCAGCGTTGTGCGTCAGGATCTTACTGAAGCTTTCTTT.

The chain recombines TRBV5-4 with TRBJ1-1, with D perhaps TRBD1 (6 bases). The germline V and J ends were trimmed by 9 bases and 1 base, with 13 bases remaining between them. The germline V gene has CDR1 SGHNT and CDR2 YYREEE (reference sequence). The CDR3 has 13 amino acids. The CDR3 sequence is CATTRGANTEAFF. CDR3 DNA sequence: TGTGCCACCACACGGGGGGCGAACACTGAAGCTTTCTTT. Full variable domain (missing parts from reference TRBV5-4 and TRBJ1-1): ETGVTQSPTHLIKTRGQQVTLRCSSQSGHNTVSWYQQALGQGPQFIFQYYREEENGRGNFPPRFSGLQFPNYSSELNVNALELDDSALYLCATTRGANTEAFFGQGTRLTVV.

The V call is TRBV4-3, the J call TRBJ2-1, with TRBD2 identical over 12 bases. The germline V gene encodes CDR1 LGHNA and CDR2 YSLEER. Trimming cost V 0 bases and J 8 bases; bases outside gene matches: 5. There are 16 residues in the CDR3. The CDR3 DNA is TGCGCCAGCAGCCAAGAGCTAGCGGGAGGGCCCTATGAGCAGTTCTTC. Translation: CASSQELAGGPYEQFF.

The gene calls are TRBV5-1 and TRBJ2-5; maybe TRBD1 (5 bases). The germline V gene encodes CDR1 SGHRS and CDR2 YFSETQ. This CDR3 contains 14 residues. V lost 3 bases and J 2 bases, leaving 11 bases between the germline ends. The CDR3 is CASSSTVPQETQYF. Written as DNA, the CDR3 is TGCGCCAGCAGCTCGACAGTACCTCAAGAGACCCAGTACTTC. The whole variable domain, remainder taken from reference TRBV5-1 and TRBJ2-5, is KAGVTQTPRYLIKTRGQQVTLSCSPISGHRSVSWYQQTPGQGLQFLFEYFSETQRNKGNFPGRFSGRQFSNSRSEMNVSTLELGDSALYLCASSSTVPQETQYFGPGTRLLVL.

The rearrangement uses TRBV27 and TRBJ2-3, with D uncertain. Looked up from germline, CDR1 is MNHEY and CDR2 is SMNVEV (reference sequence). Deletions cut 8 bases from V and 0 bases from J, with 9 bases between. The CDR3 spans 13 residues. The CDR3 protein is CASHSPSTDTQYF. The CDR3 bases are TGTGCCAGCCACTCTCCAAGCACAGATACGCAGTATTTT.

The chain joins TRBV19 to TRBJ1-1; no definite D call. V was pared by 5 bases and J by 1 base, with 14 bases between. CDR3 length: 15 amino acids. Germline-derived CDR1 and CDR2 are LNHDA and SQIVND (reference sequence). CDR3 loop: CASSPPGSRNTEAFF. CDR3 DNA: TGTGCCAGTAGTCCGCCGGGATCCCGGAACACTGAAGCTTTCTTT. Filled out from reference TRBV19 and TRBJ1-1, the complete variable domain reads DGGITQSPKYLFRKEGQNVTLSCEQNLNHDAMYWYRQDPGQGLRLIYYSQIVNDFQKGDIAEGYSVSREKKESFPLTVTSAQKNPTAFYLCASSPPGSRNTEAFFGQGTRLTVV.

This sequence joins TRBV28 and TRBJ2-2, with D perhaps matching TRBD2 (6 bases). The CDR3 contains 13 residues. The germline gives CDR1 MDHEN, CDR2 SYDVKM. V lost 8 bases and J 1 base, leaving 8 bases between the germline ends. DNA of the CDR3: TGTGCCAGCGGGGGACTGAACACCGGGGAGCTGTTTTTT. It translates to CASGGLNTGELFF.

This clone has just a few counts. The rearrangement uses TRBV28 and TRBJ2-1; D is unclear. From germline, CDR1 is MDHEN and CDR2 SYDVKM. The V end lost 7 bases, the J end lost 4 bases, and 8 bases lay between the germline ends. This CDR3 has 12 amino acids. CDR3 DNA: TGTGCCAGCACGACTTTATACAATGAGCAGTTCTTC. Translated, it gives CASTTLYNEQFF.

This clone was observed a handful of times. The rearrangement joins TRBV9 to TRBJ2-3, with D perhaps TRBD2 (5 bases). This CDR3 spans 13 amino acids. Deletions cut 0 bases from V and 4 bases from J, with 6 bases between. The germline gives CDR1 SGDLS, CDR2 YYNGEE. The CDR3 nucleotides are TGTGCCAGCAGCGTAGGGACTTCAGATACGCAGTATTTT. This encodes CASSVGTSDTQYF. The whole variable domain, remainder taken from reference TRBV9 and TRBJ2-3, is DSGVTQTPKHLITATGQRVTLRCSPRSGDLSVYWYQQSLDQGLQFLIQYYNGEERAKGNILERFSAQQFPDLHSELNLSSLELGDSALYFCASSVGTSDTQYFGPGTRLTVL.

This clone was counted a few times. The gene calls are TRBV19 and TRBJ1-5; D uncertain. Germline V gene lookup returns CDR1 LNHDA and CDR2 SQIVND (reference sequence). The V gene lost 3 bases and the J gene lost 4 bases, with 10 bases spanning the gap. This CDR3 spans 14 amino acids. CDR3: CASSIQQLNQPQHF. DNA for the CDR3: TGTGCCAGTAGTATTCAACAGCTAAATCAGCCCCAGCATTTT.